Listed below are T cell receptor beta chains from one sample, sequenced in a study of shared clonotypes between healthy human individuals. Clones were sequenced by immunoSEQ multiplex PCR, and TCRdb holds only the in-frame ones, with some missing. The data contain roughly 1 million clones, more than 75% of them seen just once; the ten biggest clones take up approximately 0.52%. Sequencing was performed on memory CD4+ T cells from PBMCs. The origin of the receptors is a man aged 18 to 30 in good health. Some clones in this sample may be carry-over from other donors' samples. The CDR3 runs from the conserved cysteine through the conserved F or W. The order of the fields is J gene, D gene, V gene, CDR3 protein. The D gene is left open where the match is weak.

TRBJ2-1 | TRBD2 | TRBV9 | CASSVRGAAGESEQFF
TRBJ1-2 | . | TRBV28 | CASSLVLNILGYTF
TRBJ1-3 | . | TRBV28 | CASSLYRGAGNTIYF
TRBJ1-1 | . | TRBV2 | CASSEWRGRAEAFF
TRBJ1-4 | . | TRBV28 | CASSRDGATNEKLFF
TRBJ2-1 | TRBD1 | TRBV28 | CASSLSQGADEQFF
TRBJ2-1 | . | TRBV6-1 | CASSDSQKQFF
TRBJ1-1 | . | TRBV5-4 | CASSLDGKTEAFF
TRBJ2-2 | . | TRBV28 | CASSSLGDPRAGELFF
TRBJ1-3 | TRBD1 | TRBV28 | CASSPTGGSGNTIYF
TRBJ2-5 | TRBD1 | TRBV29-1 | CSVEGSRGRETQYF
TRBJ2-3 | TRBD2 | TRBV6-1 | CASLAAGLRYTQYF
TRBJ1-5 | . | TRBV18 | CASSPQGGSSNQPQHF
TRBJ2-3 | . | TRBV6-1 | CASKGHLAADTQYF
TRBJ2-5 | . | TRBV5-1 | CASSPQGVGQETQYF
TRBJ2-5 | TRBD1 | TRBV28 | CASSRGQGETQYF
TRBJ2-7 | . | TRBV15 | CATSREVAVYEQYF
TRBJ2-7 | TRBD2 | TRBV7-3 | CASSLSSSGSSYEQYF
TRBJ1-5 | TRBD1 | TRBV6-4 | CASRDRLAPDGNQPQHF
TRBJ2-7 | TRBD2 | TRBV5-1 | CASSIGLAGAAEQYF
TRBJ2-3 | . | TRBV7-2 | CASSIVGGPTDTQYF
TRBJ2-7 | . | TRBV7-2 | CASSSGAMEGGSDF
TRBJ1-6 | TRBD1 | TRBV7-9 | CASSPGQGYSPLHF
TRBJ2-3 | . | TRBV11-2 | CASSRGPDTQYF
TRBJ2-2 | . | TRBV7-2 | CASSLSFLAYNGELFF
TRBJ2-7 | TRBD1 | TRBV5-4 | CASSKDRGSYEQYF
TRBJ2-1 | . | TRBV7-2 | CASRPYRAFLWNEQFF
TRBJ2-3 | . | TRBV15 | CATSRDRVRGTDTQYF
TRBJ1-2 | . | TRBV5-1 | CASSSGFYGYTF
. | TRBD2 | TRBV2 | CASTMGRVNEQYF
TRBJ1-1 | TRBD1 | TRBV2 | CASSYTGEWTEAFF
TRBJ2-7 | TRBD2 | TRBV5-1 | CASSPQGLAGEQYF
TRBJ1-4 | . | TRBV6-6 | CASSYRASFEKLFF
TRBJ2-1 | . | TRBV5-6 | CASSFFSVNEQFF
TRBJ2-1 | TRBD2 | TRBV28 | CASSWMAGGSNNEQFF
TRBJ1-5 | . | TRBV5-6 | CASSNPFQPQHF
TRBJ2-3 | . | TRBV18 | CASSPSLSGYTDTQYF
TRBJ2-7 | TRBD2 | TRBV30 | CAWSLGLAFREQYF
TRBJ2-7 | . | TRBV11-2 | CASSRQVGSEQYF
TRBJ1-5 | . | TRBV9 | CASSVHYQPQHF
TRBJ1-1 | . | TRBV29-1 | CSAMNTEAFF
TRBJ2-5 | . | TRBV7-9 | CASSLGQGREETQYF
. | TRBD1 | TRBV28 | CASSPGGPVRVEQYF
TRBJ2-3 | . | TRBV5-8 | CASSAGLLSTDTQYF
TRBJ1-3 | . | TRBV6-1 | CASSVLGAGDSGNTIYF
TRBJ2-7 | TRBD2 | TRBV19 | CASSIFQTSGRNEQYF
TRBJ1-3 | . | TRBV30 | CAWGTAGNTIYF
TRBJ1-6 | . | TRBV30 | CACSPVYNSPLHF
TRBJ2-1 | . | TRBV10-3 | CAISESGDEQFF
TRBJ2-3 | . | TRBV28 | CASSSVEGTQYF
TRBJ2-2 | TRBD2 | TRBV11-2 | CASSLPGLVWTGELFF
TRBJ2-3 | . | TRBV7-2 | CASSLRGVSISTDTQYF
TRBJ2-7 | TRBD2 | TRBV7-9 | CASSLLAGGQEQYF
TRBJ1-4 | TRBD1 | TRBV30 | CAWSVRRTGLRDEKLFF
TRBJ2-5 | TRBD2 | TRBV5-1 | CASSLTSGEETQYF